This TCR beta chain comes out of a study of blood T cell repertoires in COVID-19. The count of this clone is one. The CDR3 is made up of 17 amino acids. CDR1 and CDR2 from the germline V gene are MGHRA and YSYEKL. V trimming: 0 bases; J trimming: 1 base; junction bases outside the gene matches: 5. This table comes from immunoSEQ multiplex PCR, and its TCRdb copy is limited to in-frame clones, with some not included. The sample consists of some 140,000 clones, around 85% of them appearing once. This clonotype was sampled from an elderly woman with acute or convalescent COVID-19. The V call is TRBV4-1, the J call TRBJ2-3, with TRBD2 matching over 9 bases. Sequenced: peripheral blood. The CDR3 here is CASSQDQRTSGTDTQYF. In DNA form, the CDR3 reads TGCGCCAGCAGCCAAGATCAGAGGACTAGCGGCACAGATACGCAGTATTTT.